The 32 T cell receptor beta chains listed next were all sequenced from one sample in a study of T cells in Graves' hyperthyroidism and ophthalmopathy. What was amplified from RNA transcripts were TCR beta CDR3 regions. Initially, a first-round RT-PCR of the TCR CDR3 employed the HTBI primer set. Each CDR3 protein is one row after TCRdb ran MiXCR on the multiplex PCR reads. Of around 620,000 distinct CDR3 sequences in the sample, 12% to 15% were seen once. The specimen was blood. These receptors all come from a woman under 30 with Graves' ophthalmopathy.

This clonotype showed up many times. The rearrangement links TRBV28 to TRBJ1-5; D is perhaps TRBD1 (6 bases). This CDR3 region has 16 residues. With 10 bases removed from V and 0 bases from J, the gap between germline ends came to 19 bases. Germline-derived CDR1 and CDR2 are MDHEN and SYDVKM. The CDR3 nucleotides are TGTGCCACCGCCACACCCGGGACACATAGCAATCAGCCCCAGCATTTT. Translated: CATATPGTHSNQPQHF.

This sequence joins TRBV27 and TRBJ2-1; the D call may be TRBD1 or TRBD2 (5 bases each). The CDR3 sequence is 11 residues long. CDR1 and CDR2 from the germline V gene are MNHEY and SMNVEV (reference sequence). V was pared by 3 bases and J by 15 bases, with 12 bases between. CDR3 protein: CASSFRGLGFF. The CDR3 DNA reads as TGTGCCAGCAGTTTTCGGGGCCTAGGGTTCTTC.

This clonotype was seen more than once but under ten times. The chain joins TRBV7-9 to TRBJ1-2; tentatively, D is TRBD1 (5 bases). V shed 5 bases and J shed 2 bases, with 15 bases lying between them. This CDR3 has 15 amino acids. CDR1 and CDR2 from the germline V gene are SEHNR and FQNEAQ (reference sequence). The CDR3 reads CASSAGSLGNYGYTF. Written as DNA, the CDR3 is TGTGCCAGCAGCGCAGGGTCCCTGGGGAACTATGGCTACACCTTC.

This clonotype was detected many times. The chain links TRBV27 to TRBJ2-7; D call uncertain. This CDR3 is built from 15 residues. Between the trimmed V and J ends, which lost 5 bases and 2 bases, there was a span of 16 bases. Germline CDR1 MNHEY, CDR2 SMNVEV (reference sequence). As DNA, the CDR3 is TGTGCCAGCAGTGCATACACGGTTTCCACCTACGAGCAGTACTTC. It is translated as CASSAYTVSTYEQYF.

This clonotype was observed a few times. The chain recombines TRBV18 with TRBJ2-7; tentative D call: TRBD1 (5 bases). The germline gives CDR1 KGHSH, CDR2 LQKENI. This CDR3 has 17 amino acids. V was trimmed by 1 base and J by 0 bases, leaving 16 bases between them. The CDR3 nucleotides read TGTGCCAGCTCACCACAATATGTAGGGGTCCTCTCCTACGAGCAGTACTTC. It specifies CASSPQYVGVLSYEQYF.

In its sample, this clonotype was seen a few times. The chain couples TRBV19 to TRBJ2-1; 10 bases are a match to TRBD2. Looked up from germline, CDR1 is LNHDA and CDR2 is SQIVND (reference sequence). J was trimmed by 10 bases and V by 5 bases; bases with no gene match: 8. This CDR3 region has 14 residues. CDR3 nucleotide sequence: TGTGCCAGTAGTTATCTAGCGGGAGCAGGGGAGCAGTTCTTC. Amino acids: CASSYLAGAGEQFF.

The chain recombines TRBV27 with TRBJ1-6; TRBD1 agrees at 7 bases. The J segment lost 10 bases and the V segment lost 2 bases, leaving 8 bases of the junction unmatched. Germline loops: CDR1 MNHEY, CDR2 SMNVEV (reference sequence). This CDR3 comprises 15 residues. In DNA form, the CDR3 reads TGTGCCAGCAGTTTACTAGGACAGGTCCGATCACCCCTCCACTTT. Protein product: CASSLLGQVRSPLHF.

The chain has TRBV4-1 and TRBJ1-2; tentatively, D is TRBD1 (5 bases). V shed 2 bases and J shed 5 bases, with 12 bases lying between them. Germline V gives CDR1 MGHRA, CDR2 YSYEKL. This CDR3 contains 14 residues. This chain's CDR3 is CASSQNVGGYGYTF. The CDR3 region has the DNA TGCGCCAGCAGCCAAAATGTTGGGGGATATGGCTACACCTTC.

The V gene is TRBV5-1, the J gene TRBJ2-1, with 8 positions matching TRBD2. After removal of 5 bases from V and 0 bases from J, the junction contained 4 bases not matched to a gene. Germline V gene lookup returns CDR1 SGHRS and CDR2 YFSETQ. The CDR3 totals 15 residues. The CDR3 coding sequence is TGCGCCAGCAGTAGGACTAGCAGCTCCTACAATGAGCAGTTCTTC. Protein: CASSRTSSSYNEQFF.

This clonotype was recorded many times. The chain has TRBV2 and TRBJ2-5, with D possibly being TRBD2 (6 bases). Germline assignment: CDR1 SNHLY and CDR2 FYNNEI. This CDR3 comprises 13 residues. The ends were cut back, 4 bases at V and 2 bases at J, with 8 bases in the middle. The CDR3 is CASSGRVQETQYF. In nucleotides, the CDR3 is TGTGCCAGCAGTGGGAGGGTACAAGAGACCCAGTACTTC.

The V call is TRBV25-1, the J call TRBJ2-1, with D possibly matching TRBD2 (5 bases). Trimming left V 0 bases short and J 5 bases short, with 8 bases between. This CDR3 is built from 14 residues. Germline CDR1 MGHDK, CDR2 SYGVNS. CDR3: CASSEYRRDNEQFF. For the CDR3, the DNA is TGTGCCAGCAGTGAATATAGGCGGGACAATGAGCAGTTCTTC. The entire variable domain, with the rest obtained from reference TRBV25-1 and TRBJ2-1, is as follows: EADIYQTPRYLVIGTGKKITLECSQTMGHDKMYWYQQDPGMELHLIHYSYGVNSTEKGDLSSESTVSRIRTEHFPLTLESARPSHTSQYLCASSEYRRDNEQFFGPGTRLTVL.

The J gene is TRBJ2-1, the V gene TRBV7-2; 10 bases align to TRBD2. Trimming at V came to 6 bases and at J to 4 bases, leaving 9 bases not matched to a gene. The CDR3 spans 16 residues. The germline V gene encodes CDR1 SGHTA and CDR2 FQGNSA. The CDR3 coding sequence is TGTGCCAGCAGGGATTTAACTAGCGGGACGTACAATGAGCAGTTCTTC. Its protein product is CASRDLTSGTYNEQFF.

At least ten counts were recorded for this clonotype. V is TRBV12-3 or TRBV12-4 and J is TRBJ1-1; weak D call: TRBD1 (5 bases). This CDR3 has 15 amino acids. Trimming removed 5 bases at V and 4 bases at J, with 17 bases between. The CDR3 reads CASSPAKTQGTEAFF. The CDR3 nucleotides read TGTGCCAGCAGTCCCGCGAAAACCCAGGGCACTGAAGCTTTCTTT.

This clonotype was counted many times. The chain links TRBV11-2 to TRBJ1-1; D is unclear. Germline CDR1 reads SGHAT; CDR2 reads FQNNGV. Trimming stripped 5 bases from V and 3 bases from J, with 13 bases between. The length of the CDR3 is 14 residues. CDR3 nucleotide sequence: TGTGCCAGCAGCCCGGTGGGAGTTGACACTGAAGCTTTCTTT. Translated: CASSPVGVDTEAFF.

This clonotype has a count of ten or more. The chain has TRBV24-1 and TRBJ2-1, with TRBD1 matching over 11 bases. Germline CDR1 is KGHDR and CDR2 is SFDVKD. The CDR3 is 23 residues long. With V trimmed by 4 bases and J by 0 bases, 22 bases remained unmatched. The CDR3 here is CATSDPRARSGQGAKSSYNEQFF. The CDR3 DNA sequence: TGTGCCACCAGTGACCCTCGGGCGAGGAGTGGACAGGGGGCTAAGAGCTCCTACAATGAGCAGTTCTTC.

This clonotype showed up many times. This chain joins TRBV28 and TRBJ2-7; tentatively, D is TRBD1 or TRBD2 (5 bases each). Germline values: CDR1 MDHEN, CDR2 SYDVKM. V dropped 6 bases and J dropped 2 bases, with 17 bases sitting between them. The CDR3 extends over 15 amino acids. The CDR3 sequence: CASRDTGRGTYEQYF. For the CDR3, the DNA is TGTGCCAGCAGAGACACGGGAAGGGGCACCTACGAGCAGTACTTC.

This clonotype was counted ten times or more. This chain connects TRBV6-2 or TRBV6-3 to TRBJ1-1; a weak D match, TRBD1 (5 bases). V lost 2 bases and J lost 3, with 7 bases in between. The CDR3 is made up of 13 amino acids. Per germline, CDR1 MNHEY and CDR2 SVGEGT. CDR3 in amino acids: CASSYRGDTEAFF. In DNA form, the CDR3 reads TGTGCCAGCAGTTACCGAGGGGACACTGAAGCTTTCTTT.

This clonotype was seen more than once but under ten times. The chain joins TRBV18 to TRBJ2-6; 7 bases fit TRBD1. The junction had 7 bases not matched to a gene; V was cut back by 8 bases and J by 0 bases. The germline V gene encodes CDR1 KGHSH and CDR2 LQKENI. This CDR3 is built from 16 residues. The CDR3: CASLQGPLSGANVLTF. In DNA form, the CDR3 reads TGTGCCAGCCTACAGGGGCCCCTCTCTGGGGCCAACGTCCTGACTTTC.

In its sample, this clonotype was seen a few times. This sequence joins TRBV15 and TRBJ1-2, with D perhaps matching TRBD1 (6 bases). Between the trimmed V and J ends, which lost 0 bases and 8 bases, there was a span of 16 bases. CDR1 LNHNV and CDR2 YYDKDF come from the germline V gene (reference sequence). CDR3 size: 15 residues. This CDR3 is CATSRDLGHGPGYTF. The CDR3 DNA reads as TGTGCCACCAGCAGAGATCTGGGACATGGCCCCGGCTACACCTTC.

This chain connects TRBV6-1 to TRBJ1-5, with D unresolved. Germline CDR1 reads MNHNS; CDR2 reads SASEGT. The V end was cut by 6 bases, the J end by 4 bases, with 10 bases between. The CDR3 spans 13 residues. CDR3 nucleotide sequence: TGTGCCAGCAGACGACCATCAAATCAGCCCCAGCATTTT. It yields the protein CASRRPSNQPQHF.

The chain has TRBV4-3 and TRBJ1-3, with D unresolved. V lost 0 bases and J lost 0, with 9 bases in between. The CDR3 runs to 16 residues. Germline V gene data show CDR1 as LGHNA and CDR2 as YSLEER. The CDR3, as DNA: TGCGCCAGCAGCCAAGATTGGGGAGGCTCTGGAAACACCATATATTTT. It yields the protein CASSQDWGGSGNTIYF.

This clonotype has ten or more counts. The DNA for the CDR3 is TGTGCCAGCAGTTCCGGGACAACTTACGAGCAGTACTTC. This codes for CASSSGTTYEQYF. V is TRBV12-3 or TRBV12-4 and J is TRBJ2-7; D is perhaps TRBD1 (6 bases). The CDR3 is made up of 13 amino acids. The germline V and J ends were trimmed by 4 bases and 4 bases, with 11 bases remaining between them.

The rearrangement links TRBV29-1 to TRBJ2-5; 8 bases are shared with TRBD1. Trimming took 8 bases from V and 3 from J; bases not matched to a gene: 5. Germline CDR1 is SQVTM and CDR2 is ANQGSEA. This CDR3 comprises 12 residues. For the CDR3, the DNA is TGCAGCCCCGGACAGGGCGAAGAGACCCAGTACTTC. Amino acids: CSPGQGEETQYF.

This clonotype was picked up many times. The chain joins TRBV30 to TRBJ1-2; D is perhaps TRBD1 (6 bases). The CDR3 loop spans 15 amino acids. Germline V lookup: CDR1 GTSNPN, CDR2 SVGIG (reference sequence). V gave up 1 base and J gave up 4 bases, with 16 bases separating them. The CDR3 sequence is CAWSGQGNEAYGYTF. Here the CDR3 DNA reads TGTGCCTGGAGTGGGCAGGGGAATGAGGCCTATGGCTACACCTTC.

To note about this clonotype: It may be a read error: a sequence one base away is much more abundant. The chain combines TRBV12-3 or TRBV12-4 with TRBJ1-2; 7 nucleotides line up with TRBD1. The CDR3 totals 14 residues. This CDR3 reads CTSSSTGFSYGYTF. The CDR3 DNA sequence: TGTACCAGCAGTTCGACAGGGTTTAGCTATGGCTACACCTTC.

This chain links TRBV6-1 with TRBJ2-7, with 8 bases fitting TRBD1. This CDR3 comprises 14 residues. Germline-derived CDR1 and CDR2 are MNHNS and SASEGT. The ends lost 5 bases at V and 3 bases at J; junction bases unmatched: 6. This CDR3 is CASSFGTGDYEQYF. The DNA of the CDR3 is TGTGCCAGCAGTTTCGGGACAGGAGACTACGAGCAGTACTTC.

This clonotype was counted at least ten times. V is TRBV7-2 and J is TRBJ2-3; no firm D call. The V and J ends lost 5 bases and 2 bases respectively, with 14 bases between them. The germline V gene has CDR1 SGHTA and CDR2 FQGNSA. The CDR3 has 15 amino acids. Written as DNA, the CDR3 is TGTGCCAGCAGCCGTCGTCATCACCCCACAGATACGCAGTATTTT. Amino acid sequence: CASSRRHHPTDTQYF.

Many counts were recorded for this clonotype. The chain recombines TRBV28 with TRBJ1-5; possibly TRBD1 for D (5 bases). The CDR3 runs 21 residues. CDR1 and CDR2 from the germline V gene are MDHEN and SYDVKM. Trimming pared 1 base from V and 0 bases from J, leaving 25 bases between. This chain's CDR3 is CASSLLSGGGRQQYSNQPQHF. The CDR3 nucleotides read TGTGCCAGCAGTTTATTGAGTGGTGGGGGACGACAGCAATATAGCAATCAGCCCCAGCATTTT.

This clonotype was detected ten times or more. V gene TRBV7-2 combines with J gene TRBJ2-3; no reliable D call. Germline CDR1 and CDR2: SGHTA and FQGNSA. Trimming removed 5 bases from V and 7 bases from J, with 10 bases in between. The CDR3 loop spans 12 amino acids. DNA of the CDR3: TGTGCCAGCAGCGCCCTTTTGCATACGCAGTATTTT. Amino acids: CASSALLHTQYF.

CDR3 residues: CASSMYVRLAGTLTGELFF. The CDR3 region has the DNA TGTGCCAGTAGTATGTACGTTCGGCTAGCGGGAACCCTAACCGGGGAGCTGTTTTTT. The J gene is TRBJ2-2, the V gene TRBV19; 9 bases line up with TRBD2. This CDR3 comprises 19 residues. Germline CDR1 and CDR2: LNHDA and SQIVND (reference sequence). V shed 3 bases and J 5 bases; nucleotides not matched to a gene: 16. Full variable domain (rest looked up from reference TRBV19 and TRBJ2-2): DGGITQSPKYLFRKEGQNVTLSCEQNLNHDAMYWYRQDPGQGLRLIYYSQIVNDFQKGDIAEGYSVSREKKESFPLTVTSAQKNPTAFYLCASSMYVRLAGTLTGELFFGEGSRLTVL.

On this clonotype itself: A clone one base away is much larger, so this may be a read error. The chain couples TRBV30 to TRBJ1-2; tentative D call: TRBD1 (5 bases). This CDR3 has 14 residues. Germline CDR1 and CDR2: GTSNPN and SVGIG (reference sequence). Trimming shortened V by 0 bases and J by 7 bases, and 15 bases separated the two germline ends. In nucleotides, the CDR3 is TGTGCCTGGAGTGTGAGCCTACGGGGGTTTGGCTACACCTTC. Protein sequence: CAWSVSLRGFGYTF. Based on the CDR3 plus reference TRBV30 and TRBJ1-2, the full variable domain is SQTIHQWPATLVQPVGSPLSLECTVEGTSNPNLYWYRQAAGRGLQLLFYSVGIGQISSEVPQNLSASRPQDRQFILSSKKLLLSDSGFYLCAWSVSLRGFGYTFGSGTRLTVV.

This clonotype was found many times. The chain recombines TRBV7-8 with TRBJ2-1; no firm D call. The CDR3 consists of 16 residues. Germline CDR1 reads SGHVS; CDR2 reads FQNEAQ. V lost 3 bases and J lost 2, with 14 bases in between. CDR3 bases: TGTGCCAGCAGCTTTACTGGGCCCCAAGCCTACAATGAGCAGTTCTTC. Its translation: CASSFTGPQAYNEQFF.